The 5 T cell receptor beta chains below come from one sample, sequenced in a study of T cell responses to AZD1222 COVID-19 vaccine. Measured with immunoSEQ multiplex PCR; TCRdb has only the in-frame clones, and not every one. The repertoire consists of 100,000 to 150,000 clones, with 80% to 90% occurring once and the leading ten covering 1.5% to 1.8%. The starting material was peripheral blood, obtained on day 0 of AZD1222 vaccination. The source of these receptors is an adult in good health.

The chain links TRBV11-3 to TRBJ2-3; 8 bases fit TRBD1. Trimming took 5 bases from V and 6 from J; bases not matched to a gene: 7. CDR1 and CDR2 (germline): SGHNT, YENEEA. The CDR3 runs 14 residues. The CDR3 loop reads CASSPRTGTDTQYF. As DNA, the CDR3 is TGTGCCAGCAGCCCGAGGACAGGGACCGATACGCAGTATTTT.

The chain carries TRBV28 and TRBJ2-5; TRBD2 matches at 14 bases. The V gene's germline CDR1 is MDHEN and CDR2 SYDVKM. The CDR3 has 18 residues. The V and J ends lost 7 bases and 1 base, in that order; junction bases with no gene match: 11. The CDR3 is CASTLGLAGAPIQETQYF. Here the CDR3 DNA reads TGTGCCAGCACCTTGGGACTAGCGGGAGCCCCAATCCAAGAGACCCAGTACTTC.

This chain links TRBV5-4 with TRBJ1-4; TRBD1 matches at 7 bases. The trim removed 3 bases at V and 3 bases at J, leaving 2 bases unmatched. This CDR3 has 14 amino acids. CDR1 and CDR2 (germline): SGHNT, YYREEE (reference sequence). The CDR3 nucleotides are TGTGCCAGCAGCTCGGGACAGTCTAATGAAAAACTGTTTTTT. Translating it yields CASSSGQSNEKLFF. The full variable domain, in which reference TRBV5-4 and TRBJ1-4 provide the parts outside the CDR3, is ETGVTQSPTHLIKTRGQQVTLRCSSQSGHNTVSWYQQALGQGPQFIFQYYREEENGRGNFPPRFSGLQFPNYSSELNVNALELDDSALYLCASSSGQSNEKLFFGSGTQLSVL.

The rearrangement links TRBV30 to TRBJ1-1, with D tentatively TRBD1 (6 bases). CDR1 is GTSNPN, CDR2 SVGIG, per germline (reference sequence). This CDR3 region has 15 residues. Trimming took off 5 bases at V and 1 base at J, with 17 bases between the two ends. The CDR3 DNA reads as TGTGCCTGGCACAAGGCGGGGGGCACGAACACTGAAGCTTTCTTT. Amino acid sequence: CAWHKAGGTNTEAFF.

This chain connects TRBV28 to TRBJ2-7; 7 nucleotides align to TRBD1. Germline lookup yields CDR1 MDHEN and CDR2 SYDVKM. Trimming removed 6 bases from V and 0 bases from J; junction bases left unmatched: 5. CDR3 size: 14 residues. CDR3 nucleotides: TGTGCCAGCAGGGACGGACAGGTCTCCTACGAGCAGTACTTC. Translated: CASRDGQVSYEQYF.